These T cell receptor beta chains were read from a single sample in a study of cytomegalovirus exposure and HLA in healthy donors. The data were produced by immunoSEQ multiplex PCR, yet TCRdb's version contains in-frame clones alone and is incomplete. The table has fewer than 65,000 clones, nearly 85% seen once. The sequenced sample was PBMCs. The source of these receptors is a man aged 25 to 40 in good health and CMV-seronegative. The CDR3 runs from the conserved cysteine through the conserved F or W. The order of the fields is clone size, V gene, D gene, J gene, CDR3 protein, CDR3 DNA. A D gene is named only where the DNA matches it firmly. Not all rows give a size; the values are once, few, many and, for expanded clones, a class.

>-|TRBV18|-|TRBJ2-2
CASSNTMGRPANTGELFF
TGTGCCAGCTCAAATACAATGGGCAGGCCCGCGAACACCGGGGAGCTGTTTTTT
>-|TRBV7-9|-|TRBJ2-1
CASSLYGGARGYNEQFF
TGTGCCAGCAGCTTATATGGGGGGGCCCGAGGTTACAATGAGCAGTTCTTC
>-|TRBV6-5|TRBD2|TRBJ2-7
CASSPGLAGGYEQYF
TGTGCCAGCAGCCCGGGACTAGCGGGGGGCTACGAGCAGTACTTC
>once|TRBV6-1|-|TRBJ1-5
CASRSTGSGNQPQHF
TGTGCCAGCAGGTCAACAGGGAGTGGCAATCAGCCCCAGCATTTT
>-|TRBV6-5|-|TRBJ2-7
CASSYGGASSYEQYF
TGTGCCAGCAGTTACGGGGGCGCTAGCTCCTACGAGCAGTACTTC
>few|TRBV5-1|-|TRBJ1-1
CASSFQGNTEAFF
TGCGCCAGCAGCTTTCAGGGAAACACTGAAGCTTTCTTT
>-|TRBV28|TRBD1|TRBJ2-7
CASSSGQGAGEQYF
TGTGCCAGCAGTTCAGGACAGGGGGCTGGCGAGCAGTACTTC
>-|TRBV19|-|TRBJ1-2
CASSIPGEPANYGYTF
TGTGCCAGTAGTATACCCGGAGAACCAGCTAACTATGGCTACACCTTC
>-|TRBV18|TRBD1|TRBJ2-7
CASARLGTEDEQYF
TGTGCCAGCGCCAGACTCGGGACAGAAGACGAGCAGTACTTC
>-|TRBV11-2|TRBD2|TRBJ2-2
CASSGSGGPTGELFF
TGTGCCAGCAGCGGTAGCGGGGGCCCCACCGGGGAGCTGTTTTTT
>once|TRBV7-2|TRBD2|TRBJ2-1
CASSRGLGWDEQFF
TGTGCCAGCAGCCGGGGACTAGGGTGGGATGAGCAGTTCTTC
>-|TRBV27|-|TRBJ2-2
CASSYLFGAGELFF
TGTGCCAGCAGTTATCTGTTCGGGGCCGGGGAGCTGTTTTTT
>once|TRBV7-8|-|TRBJ2-6
CASSETRRSSGANVLTF
TGTGCCAGCAGCGAGACTAGACGGAGTTCTGGGGCCAACGTCCTGACTTTC
>once|TRBV21-1|-|TRBJ2-1
CASSSVGTDYNEQFF
TGTGCCAGCAGCTCAGTCGGGACAGACTACAATGAGCAGTTCTTC
>-|TRBV10-3|TRBD1|TRBJ2-2
CAISEQGATGELFF
TGTGCCATCAGTGAGCAGGGGGCCACCGGGGAGCTGTTTTTT
>-|TRBV29-1|-|TRBJ2-7
CSAGKDVEQYF
TGCAGCGCCGGGAAGGATGTCGAGCAGTACTTC
>-|TRBV6-5|TRBD2|TRBJ2-7
CASNPSGGPSAEQYF
TGTGCCAGCAACCCGTCGGGGGGACCCTCGGCCGAGCAGTACTTC
>-|TRBV9|TRBD1|TRBJ2-7
CASSVGGQPHEQYF
TGTGCCAGCAGCGTAGGGGGACAGCCGCACGAGCAGTACTTC
>-|TRBV4-2|-|TRBJ2-1
CAGSQETALSSYNEQFF
TGTGCCGGCAGCCAAGAGACAGCATTGAGCTCCTACAATGAGCAGTTCTTC
>-|TRBV6-5|-|TRBJ2-2
CASSYRGSHTGELFF
TGTGCCAGCAGTTACCGTGGCTCGCACACCGGGGAGCTGTTTTTT
>-|TRBV10-3|-|TRBJ2-5
CAISDPRAQGETQYF
TGTGCCATCAGTGATCCTAGGGCCCAGGGAGAGACCCAGTACTTC
>-|TRBV11-3|TRBD2|TRBJ2-7
CASSRGGLPYEQYF
TGTGCCAGCAGCCGGGGGGGACTTCCTTACGAGCAGTACTTC